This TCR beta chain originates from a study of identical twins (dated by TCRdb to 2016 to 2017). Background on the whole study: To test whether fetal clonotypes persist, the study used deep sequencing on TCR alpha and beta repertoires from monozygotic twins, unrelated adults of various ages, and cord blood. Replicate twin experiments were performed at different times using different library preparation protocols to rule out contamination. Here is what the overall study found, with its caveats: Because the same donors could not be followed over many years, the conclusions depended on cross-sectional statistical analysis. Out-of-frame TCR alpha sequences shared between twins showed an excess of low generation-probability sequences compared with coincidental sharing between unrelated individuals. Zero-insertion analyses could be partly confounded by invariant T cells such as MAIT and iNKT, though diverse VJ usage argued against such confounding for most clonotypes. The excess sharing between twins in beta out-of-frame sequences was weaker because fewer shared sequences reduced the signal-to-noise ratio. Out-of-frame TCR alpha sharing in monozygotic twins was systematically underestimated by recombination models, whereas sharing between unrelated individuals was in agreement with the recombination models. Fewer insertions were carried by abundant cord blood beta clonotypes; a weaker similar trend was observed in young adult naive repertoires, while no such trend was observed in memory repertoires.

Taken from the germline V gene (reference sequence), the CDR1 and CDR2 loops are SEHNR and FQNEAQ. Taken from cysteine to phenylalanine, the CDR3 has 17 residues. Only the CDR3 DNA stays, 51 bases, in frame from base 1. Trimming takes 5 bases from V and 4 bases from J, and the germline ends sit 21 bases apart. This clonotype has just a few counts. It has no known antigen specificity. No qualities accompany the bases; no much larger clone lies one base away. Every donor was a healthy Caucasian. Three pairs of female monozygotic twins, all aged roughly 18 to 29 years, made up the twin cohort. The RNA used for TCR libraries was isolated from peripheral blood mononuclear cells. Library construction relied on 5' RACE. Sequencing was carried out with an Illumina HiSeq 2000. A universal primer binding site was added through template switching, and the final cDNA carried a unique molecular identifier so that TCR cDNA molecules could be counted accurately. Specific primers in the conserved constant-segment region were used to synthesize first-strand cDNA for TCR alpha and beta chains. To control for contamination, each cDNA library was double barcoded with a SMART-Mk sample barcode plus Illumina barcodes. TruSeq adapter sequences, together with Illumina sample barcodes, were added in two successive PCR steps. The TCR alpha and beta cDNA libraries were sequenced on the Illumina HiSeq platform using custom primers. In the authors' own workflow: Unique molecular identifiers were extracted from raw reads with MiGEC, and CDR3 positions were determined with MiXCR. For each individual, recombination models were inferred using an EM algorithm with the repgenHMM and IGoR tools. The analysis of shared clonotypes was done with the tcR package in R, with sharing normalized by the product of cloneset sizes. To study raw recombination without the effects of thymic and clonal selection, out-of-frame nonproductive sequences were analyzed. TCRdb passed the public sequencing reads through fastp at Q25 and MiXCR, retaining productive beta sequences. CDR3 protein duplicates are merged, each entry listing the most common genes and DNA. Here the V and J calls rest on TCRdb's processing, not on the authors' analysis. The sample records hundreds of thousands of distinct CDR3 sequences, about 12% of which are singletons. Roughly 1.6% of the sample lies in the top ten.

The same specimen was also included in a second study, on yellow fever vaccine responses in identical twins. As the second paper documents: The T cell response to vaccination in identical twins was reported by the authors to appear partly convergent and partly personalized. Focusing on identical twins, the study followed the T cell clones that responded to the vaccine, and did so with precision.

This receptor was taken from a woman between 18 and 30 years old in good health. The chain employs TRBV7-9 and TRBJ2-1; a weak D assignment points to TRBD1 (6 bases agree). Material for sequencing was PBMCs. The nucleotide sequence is TGTGCCAGCAGCCCGAGCCAGGGGCCCTACAATTACAATGAGCAGTTCTTC. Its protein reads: CASSPSQGPYNYNEQFF.